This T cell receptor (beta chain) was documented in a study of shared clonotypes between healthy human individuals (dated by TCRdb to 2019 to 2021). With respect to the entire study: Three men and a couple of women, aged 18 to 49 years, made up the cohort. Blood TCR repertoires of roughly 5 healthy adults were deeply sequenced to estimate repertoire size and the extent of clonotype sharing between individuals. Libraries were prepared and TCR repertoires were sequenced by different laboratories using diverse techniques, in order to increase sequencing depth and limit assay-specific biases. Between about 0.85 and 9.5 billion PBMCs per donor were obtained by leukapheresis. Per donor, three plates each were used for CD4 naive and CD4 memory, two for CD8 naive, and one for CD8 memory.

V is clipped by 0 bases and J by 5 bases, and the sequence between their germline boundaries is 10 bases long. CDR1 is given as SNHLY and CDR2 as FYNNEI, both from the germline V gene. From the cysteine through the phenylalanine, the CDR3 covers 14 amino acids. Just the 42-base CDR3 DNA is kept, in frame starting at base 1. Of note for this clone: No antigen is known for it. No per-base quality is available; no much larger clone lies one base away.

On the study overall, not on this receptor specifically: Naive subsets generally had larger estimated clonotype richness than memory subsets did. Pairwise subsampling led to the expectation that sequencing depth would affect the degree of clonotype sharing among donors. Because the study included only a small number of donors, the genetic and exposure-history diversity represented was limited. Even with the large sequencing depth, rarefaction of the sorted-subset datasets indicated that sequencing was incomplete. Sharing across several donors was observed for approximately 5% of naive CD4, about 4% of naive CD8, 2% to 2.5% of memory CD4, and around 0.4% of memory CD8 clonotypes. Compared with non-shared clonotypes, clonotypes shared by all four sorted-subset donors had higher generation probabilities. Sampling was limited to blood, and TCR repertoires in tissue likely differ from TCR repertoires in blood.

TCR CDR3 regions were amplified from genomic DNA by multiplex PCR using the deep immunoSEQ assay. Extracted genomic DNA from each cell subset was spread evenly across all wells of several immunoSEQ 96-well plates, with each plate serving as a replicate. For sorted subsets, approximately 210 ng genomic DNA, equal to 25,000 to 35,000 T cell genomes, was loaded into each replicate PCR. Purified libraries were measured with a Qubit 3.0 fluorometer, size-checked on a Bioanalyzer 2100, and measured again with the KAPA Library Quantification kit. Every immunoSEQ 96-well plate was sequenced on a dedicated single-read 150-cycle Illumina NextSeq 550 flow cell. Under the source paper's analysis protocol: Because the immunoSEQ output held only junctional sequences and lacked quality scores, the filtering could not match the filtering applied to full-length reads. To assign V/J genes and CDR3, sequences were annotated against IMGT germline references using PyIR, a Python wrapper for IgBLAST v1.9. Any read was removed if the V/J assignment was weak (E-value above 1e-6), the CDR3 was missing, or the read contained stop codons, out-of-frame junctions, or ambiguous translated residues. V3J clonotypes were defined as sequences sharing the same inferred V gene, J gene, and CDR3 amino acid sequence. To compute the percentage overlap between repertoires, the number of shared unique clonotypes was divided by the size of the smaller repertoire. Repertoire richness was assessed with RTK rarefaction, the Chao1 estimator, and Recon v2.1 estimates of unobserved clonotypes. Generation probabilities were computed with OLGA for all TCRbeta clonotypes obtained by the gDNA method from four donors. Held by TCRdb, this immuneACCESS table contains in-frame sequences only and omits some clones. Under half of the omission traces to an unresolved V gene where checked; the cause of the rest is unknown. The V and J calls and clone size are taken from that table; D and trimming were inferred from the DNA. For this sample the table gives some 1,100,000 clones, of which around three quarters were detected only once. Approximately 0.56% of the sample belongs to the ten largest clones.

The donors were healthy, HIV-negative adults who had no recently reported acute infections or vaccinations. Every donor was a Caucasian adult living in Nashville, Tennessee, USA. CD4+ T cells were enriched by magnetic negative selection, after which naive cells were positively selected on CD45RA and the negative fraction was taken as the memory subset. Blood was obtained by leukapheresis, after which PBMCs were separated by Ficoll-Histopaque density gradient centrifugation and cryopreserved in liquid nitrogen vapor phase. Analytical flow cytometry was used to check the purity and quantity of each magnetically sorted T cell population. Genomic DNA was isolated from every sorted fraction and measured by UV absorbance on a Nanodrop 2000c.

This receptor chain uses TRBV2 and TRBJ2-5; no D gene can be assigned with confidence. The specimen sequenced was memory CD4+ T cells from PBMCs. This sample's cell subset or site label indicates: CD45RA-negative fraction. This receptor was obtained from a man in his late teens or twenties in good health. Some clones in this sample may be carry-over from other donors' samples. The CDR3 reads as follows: CASSEALGRETQYF. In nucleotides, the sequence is TGTGCCAGCAGTGAAGCGCTGGGTAGGGAGACCCAGTACTTC. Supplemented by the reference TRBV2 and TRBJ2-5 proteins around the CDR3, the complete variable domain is EPEVTQTPSHQVTQMGQEVILRCVPISNHLYFYWYRQILGQKVEFLVSFYNNEISEKSEIFDDQFSVERPDGSNFTLKIRSTKLEDSAMYFCASSEALGRETQYFGPGTRLLVL.